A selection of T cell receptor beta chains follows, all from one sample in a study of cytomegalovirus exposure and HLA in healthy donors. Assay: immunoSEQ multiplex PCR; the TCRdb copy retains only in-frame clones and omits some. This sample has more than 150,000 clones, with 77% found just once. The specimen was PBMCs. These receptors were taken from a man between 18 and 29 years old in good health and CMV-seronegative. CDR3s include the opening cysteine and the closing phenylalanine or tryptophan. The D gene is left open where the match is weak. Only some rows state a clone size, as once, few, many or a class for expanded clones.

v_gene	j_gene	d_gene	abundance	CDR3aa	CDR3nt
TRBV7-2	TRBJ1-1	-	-	CASSLASTGNELGF	TGTGCCAGCAGCTTAGCTTCGACAGGAAATGAATTAGGTTTT
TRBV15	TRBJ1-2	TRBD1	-	CATNQGARAGDYGYTF	TGTGCCACCAACCAGGGGGCCAGGGCTGGAGACTATGGCTACACCTTC
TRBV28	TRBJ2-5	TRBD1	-	CASSKLDRGETQYF	TGTGCCAGCAGTAAACTGGACAGGGGGGAGACCCAGTACTTC
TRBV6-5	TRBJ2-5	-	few	CASSSTSQETQYF	TGTGCCAGCAGTTCCACATCCCAAGAGACCCAGTACTTC
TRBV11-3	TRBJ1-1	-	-	CASSAGNTEAFF	TGTGCCAGCAGCGCGGGGAACACTGAAGCTTTCTTT
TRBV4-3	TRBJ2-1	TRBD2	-	CASSQQTSGIYNEQFF	TGCGCCAGCAGCCAGCAGACTAGCGGGATATACAATGAGCAGTTCTTC
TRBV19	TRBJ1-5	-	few	CASAPGGGASNQPQHF	TGTGCCAGTGCTCCCGGTGGGGGGGCCAGCAATCAGCCCCAGCATTTT
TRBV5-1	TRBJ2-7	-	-	CASSVLDRYEQYF	TGCGCCAGCAGCGTACTAGACCGGTACGAGCAGTACTTC
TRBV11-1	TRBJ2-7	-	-	CASSLGTPSYEQYF	TGTGCCAGCAGCTTAGGGACACCGTCCTACGAGCAGTACTTC
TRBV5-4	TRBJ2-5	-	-	CASSGSQQSLQETQYF	TGTGCCAGCAGCGGGTCCCAACAGTCCCTTCAAGAGACCCAGTACTTC
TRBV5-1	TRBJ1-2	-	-	CASSNTAQEAQGYTF	TGCGCCAGCAGCAATACCGCACAGGAAGCCCAAGGCTACACCTTC
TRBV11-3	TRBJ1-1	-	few	CASSSGVNTEAFF	TGTGCCAGCAGCTCAGGGGTGAACACTGAAGCTTTCTTT
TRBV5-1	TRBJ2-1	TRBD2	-	CASSLAGTSGTNEQFF	TGCGCCAGCAGCTTGGCCGGGACTAGCGGTACGAATGAGCAGTTCTTC
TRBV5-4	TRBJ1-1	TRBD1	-	CASSPDRQGVTEAFF	TGTGCCAGCAGCCCGGACCGACAGGGGGTCACTGAAGCTTTCTTT
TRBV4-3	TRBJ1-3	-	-	CASSQDPVASRNTIYF	TGCGCCAGCAGCCAAGATCCGGTTGCGAGCAGAAACACCATATATTTT